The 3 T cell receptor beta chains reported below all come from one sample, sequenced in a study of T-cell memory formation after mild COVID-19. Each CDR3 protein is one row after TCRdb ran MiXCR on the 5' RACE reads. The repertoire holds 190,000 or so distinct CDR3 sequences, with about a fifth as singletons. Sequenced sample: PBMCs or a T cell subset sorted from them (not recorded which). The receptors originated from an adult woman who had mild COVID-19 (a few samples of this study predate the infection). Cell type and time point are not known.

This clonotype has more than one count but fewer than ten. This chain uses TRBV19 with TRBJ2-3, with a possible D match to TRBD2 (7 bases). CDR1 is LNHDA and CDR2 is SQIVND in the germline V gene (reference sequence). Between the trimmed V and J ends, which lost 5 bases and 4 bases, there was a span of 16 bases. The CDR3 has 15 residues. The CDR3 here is CASSPLQGGADTQYF. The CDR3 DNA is TGTGCCAGTAGTCCGCTACAGGGAGGGGCAGATACGCAGTATTTT.

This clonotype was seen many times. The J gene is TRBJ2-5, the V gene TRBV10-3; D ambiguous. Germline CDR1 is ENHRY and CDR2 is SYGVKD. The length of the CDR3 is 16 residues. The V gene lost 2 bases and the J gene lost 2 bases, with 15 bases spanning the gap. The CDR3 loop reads CAISEPPEFSQETQYF. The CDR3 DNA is TGTGCCATCAGTGAGCCCCCTGAATTCAGTCAAGAGACCCAGTACTTC.

For the CDR3, the DNA is TGTGCCAGCAGCGTCTCACAGCCCCAGCATTTT. Amino acid sequence: CASSVSQPQHF. The chain couples TRBV5-8 to TRBJ1-5; D unclear. The V gene lost 4 bases and the J gene lost 7 bases, with 6 bases spanning the gap. Germline-derived CDR1 and CDR2 are SGHTS and YDEGEE. The CDR3 consists of 11 residues.